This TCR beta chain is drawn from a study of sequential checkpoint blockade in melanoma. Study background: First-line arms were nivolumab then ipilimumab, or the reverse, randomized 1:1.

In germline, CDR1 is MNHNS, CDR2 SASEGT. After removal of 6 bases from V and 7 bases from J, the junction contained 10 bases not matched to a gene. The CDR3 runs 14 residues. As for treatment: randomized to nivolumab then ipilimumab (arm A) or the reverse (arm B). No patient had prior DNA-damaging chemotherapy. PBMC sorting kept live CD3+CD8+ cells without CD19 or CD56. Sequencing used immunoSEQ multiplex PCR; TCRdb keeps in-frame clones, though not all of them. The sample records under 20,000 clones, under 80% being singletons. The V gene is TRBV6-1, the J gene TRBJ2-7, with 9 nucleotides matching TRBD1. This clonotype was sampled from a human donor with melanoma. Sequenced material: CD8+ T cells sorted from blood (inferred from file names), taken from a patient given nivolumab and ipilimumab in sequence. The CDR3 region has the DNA TGTGCCAGCAGCCTAGCCGGGACAGGGAGGGAGCAGTACTTC. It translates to CASSLAGTGREQYF.